These 11 T cell receptor beta chains were all obtained from the same sample, sequenced in a study of T cell responses to AZD1222 COVID-19 vaccine. The repertoire was sequenced with immunoSEQ multiplex PCR; TCRdb's copy has only in-frame clones and lacks some. The sample includes approximately 200,000 clones, roughly nine tenths seen only once; the top ten take about 3.5%. Sequenced here: peripheral blood, sampled 28 days after the second AZD1222 dose. These receptors came from an adult who received the AZD1222 COVID-19 vaccine.

The rearrangement links TRBV6-5 to TRBJ2-1; TRBD2 agrees at 7 bases. Per the germline V gene, CDR1 is MNHEY and CDR2 is SVGAGI. With V trimmed by 11 bases and J by 1 base, 8 bases remained unmatched. The CDR3 covers 14 residues. The CDR3 DNA sequence: TGTGCCTGCGAGCCTAGCGGATCCTACAATGAGCAGTTCTTC. It codes for CACEPSGSYNEQFF.

The chain is built from TRBV3-1 (or the pseudogene TRBV3-2) and TRBJ2-1; D perhaps matches TRBD1 (6 bases). The CDR3 totals 15 residues. CDR1 and CDR2 (germline): LGHDT, YNNKEL (reference sequence). Trimming shortened V by 3 bases and J by 7 bases, and 16 bases separated the two germline ends. The CDR3: CASSQPGQRGNEQFF. CDR3 sequence (DNA): TGTGCCAGCAGCCAGCCGGGACAAAGGGGGAATGAGCAGTTCTTC.

V and J are TRBV6-1 and TRBJ2-7, with D unclear. Trimming left V 3 bases short and J 1 base short, with 13 bases between. The germline gives CDR1 MNHNS, CDR2 SASEGT. This CDR3 region has 15 residues. The CDR3 is CASSEIGSGSYEQYF. The CDR3, as DNA: TGTGCCAGCAGTGAGATTGGGTCCGGATCCTACGAGCAGTACTTC.

The chain uses TRBV29-1 and TRBJ2-1, with D perhaps being TRBD1 or TRBD2 (6 bases each). The CDR3 sequence is 15 residues long. Between the trimmed V and J ends, which lost 4 bases and 0 bases, there was a span of 13 bases. CDR1 SQVTM and CDR2 ANQGSEA come from the germline V gene. The CDR3 DNA follows: TGCAGCGTTGCTGGCGGGGACATCTCCTACAATGAGCAGTTCTTC. Encoded protein: CSVAGGDISYNEQFF.

The CDR3 is CASSQGQTYNEQFF. The CDR3 nucleotides are TGCGCCAGCAGCCAGGGACAGACCTACAATGAGCAGTTCTTC. The chain is built from TRBV5-1 and TRBJ2-1; 7 nucleotides align to TRBD1. This CDR3 contains 14 residues. V lost 4 bases and J lost 2; bases outside the gene matches: 3. Germline loops: CDR1 SGHRS, CDR2 YFSETQ.

V is TRBV11-2 and J is TRBJ2-7; 7 bases fit TRBD2. Germline CDR1 reads SGHAT; CDR2 reads FQNNGV. The CDR3 covers 15 residues. V gave up 5 bases and J gave up 1 base; unmatched junction bases: 8. CDR3 sequence (DNA): TGTGCCAGCAGCCTGGGGGGGTCTTTATCCTACGAGCAGTACTTC. Its translation is CASSLGGSLSYEQYF.

V usage is TRBV7-2 and J usage is TRBJ2-7; tentatively, D is TRBD1 (6 bases). The CDR3 totals 16 residues. Trimming cost V 5 bases and J 2 bases, with 19 bases left between them. Germline assignment: CDR1 SGHTA and CDR2 FQGNSA. CDR3 in amino acids: CASSRYGGGTAYEQYF. The DNA of the CDR3 is TGTGCCAGCAGCCGCTATGGGGGCGGAACCGCCTACGAGCAGTACTTC.

The chain links TRBV11-3 to TRBJ2-2; D is ambiguous. Germline-derived CDR1 and CDR2 are SGHNT and YENEEA. The CDR3 contains 12 residues. The ends were cut back, 4 bases at V and 9 bases at J, with 9 bases in the middle. The CDR3, as DNA: TGTGCCAGCAGCTCTTCCGACCGGGAGCTGTTTTTT. Translating it yields CASSSSDRELFF. Supplemented by reference TRBV11-3 and TRBJ2-2, the full variable domain reads EAGVVQSPRYKIIEKKQPVAFWCNPISGHNTLYWYLQNLGQGPELLIRYENEEAVDDSQLPKDRFSAERLKGVDSTLKIQPAELGDSAVYLCASSSSDRELFFGEGSRLTVL.

The V call is TRBV9, the J call TRBJ2-5; 10 bases map to TRBD1. With 0 bases clipped from V and 3 bases from J, the junction kept 5 bases outside the gene matches. Germline V gives CDR1 SGDLS, CDR2 YYNGEE. The CDR3 contains 16 residues. The chain's CDR3 is CASSVVRGQGEETQYF. For the CDR3, the DNA is TGTGCCAGCAGCGTAGTGCGTGGACAGGGGGAAGAGACCCAGTACTTC.

The chain uses TRBV28 and TRBJ1-1, with D tentatively TRBD1 (5 bases). Germline V gene data show CDR1 as MDHEN and CDR2 as SYDVKM. The length of the CDR3 is 14 residues. V lost 2 bases and J lost 4, with 11 bases in between. The CDR3 DNA sequence: TGTGCCAGCAGTTTAACCGGGGCTAGCACTGAAGCTTTCTTT. It is translated as CASSLTGASTEAFF.

The table lists this clone with a few counts. This chain connects TRBV19 to TRBJ1-5; a weak D match, TRBD1 (5 bases). V was shortened by 5 bases and J by 7 bases, with 12 bases between the two germline ends. CDR3 size: 13 residues. Looked up from germline, CDR1 is LNHDA and CDR2 is SQIVND (reference sequence). As DNA, the CDR3 is TGTGCCAGTAGTGCAGACAGTCTCCAGCCCCAGCATTTT. Translation gives CASSADSLQPQHF. Together with reference TRBV19 and TRBJ1-5, the CDR3 gives the full variable domain: DGGITQSPKYLFRKEGQNVTLSCEQNLNHDAMYWYRQDPGQGLRLIYYSQIVNDFQKGDIAEGYSVSREKKESFPLTVTSAQKNPTAFYLCASSADSLQPQHFGDGTRLSIL.